This TCR beta chain was sequenced during a study of CD8 T cells in ankylosing spondylitis. Overall study findings and caveats: What seemed typical of ankylosing spondylitis blood was a TCR beta motif built from about 8 highly homologous variants. Disease-associated clones were reportedly significantly overrepresented in matched ankylosing spondylitis synovial fluid.

As regards this clonotype: No antigen is known for it.

Researchers built TCR beta libraries using quantitative 5'-RACE with molecular barcodes. One entry per CDR3 protein results from TCRdb running MiXCR on the 5' RACE reads. This repertoire shows 700,000 to 1,000,000 distinct CDR3 sequences, about an eighth found once; its top ten account for around 0.51%. Sequenced material: blood, either unsorted or a sorted T cell fraction (not recorded which). This clonotype was obtained from a male donor with ankylosing spondylitis.

Written as DNA, the CDR3 is TGCAGTGCTGGGGGGAGCGGGAGTTACAATGAGCAGTTCTTC. Translating it yields CSAGGSGSYNEQFF. This rearrangement joins TRBV20-1 to TRBJ2-1; 8 nucleotides line up with TRBD2. CDR1 and CDR2 from the germline V gene are DFQATT and SNEGSKA (reference sequence). The CDR3 is made up of 14 amino acids. V shed 5 bases and J 4 bases; nucleotides not matched to a gene: 7.